The TCR beta chain under discussion was sequenced for a study of human T cells and chemical hapten exposure. TCRdb ran MiXCR on the RACE reads and lists one entry per CDR3 protein. The table shows some 100,000 distinct CDR3 sequences, with about a tenth occurring only once. Study results and caveats: Donors had alopecia, so their immune response may differ from healthy people's. With DPC sensitization, TCRs exceeding 1 in 1000 frequency showed no change.

Trimming took off 7 bases at V and 5 bases at J, with 15 bases between the two ends. Germline V gene sequence: CDR1 MDHEN, CDR2 SYDVKM. The CDR3 loop spans 15 amino acids. In its sample, this clonotype was seen a few times. Its antigen is currently unknown. Time point here: patch test 2, 6 weeks after DPC sensitization. As to treatment: therapeutic diphenylcyclopropenone sensitization with weekly scalp DPC. The clonotype was recovered from a woman between 35 and 50 years old with alopecia areata. Some clones in this sample may be carry-over from other donors' samples. The sequenced sample was whole blood, obtained in connection with sensitization to the hapten diphenylcyclopropenone (DPC). The J gene is TRBJ1-6, the V gene TRBV28; D might be TRBD1 (5 bases). The CDR3 protein is CASTPGTADNSPLHF. The DNA of the CDR3 is TGTGCCAGCACCCCTGGGACGGCGGATAATTCACCCCTCCACTTT. The full variable domain, in which reference TRBV28 and TRBJ1-6 provide the parts outside the CDR3, is DVKVTQSSRYLVKRTGEKVFLECVQDMDHENMFWYRQDPGLGLRLIYFSYDVKMKEKGDIPEGYSVSREKKERFSLILESASTNQTSMYLCASTPGTADNSPLHFGNGTRLTVT.